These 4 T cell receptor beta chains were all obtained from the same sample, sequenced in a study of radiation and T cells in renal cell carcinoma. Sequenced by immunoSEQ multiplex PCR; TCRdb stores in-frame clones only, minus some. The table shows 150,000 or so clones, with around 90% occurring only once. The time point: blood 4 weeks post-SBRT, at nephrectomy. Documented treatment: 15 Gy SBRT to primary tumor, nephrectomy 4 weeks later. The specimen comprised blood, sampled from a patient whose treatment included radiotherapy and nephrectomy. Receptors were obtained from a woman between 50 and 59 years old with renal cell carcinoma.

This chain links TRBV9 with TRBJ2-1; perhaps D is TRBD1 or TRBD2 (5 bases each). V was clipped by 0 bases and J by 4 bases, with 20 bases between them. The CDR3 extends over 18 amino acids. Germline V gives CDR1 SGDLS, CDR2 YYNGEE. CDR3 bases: TGTGCCAGCAGCGTAGAGGGTAGGGGAGCGGAGATATACAATGAGCAGTTCTTC. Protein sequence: CASSVEGRGAEIYNEQFF. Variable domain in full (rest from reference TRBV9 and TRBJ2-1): DSGVTQTPKHLITATGQRVTLRCSPRSGDLSVYWYQQSLDQGLQFLIQYYNGEERAKGNILERFSAQQFPDLHSELNLSSLELGDSALYFCASSVEGRGAEIYNEQFFGPGTRLTVL.

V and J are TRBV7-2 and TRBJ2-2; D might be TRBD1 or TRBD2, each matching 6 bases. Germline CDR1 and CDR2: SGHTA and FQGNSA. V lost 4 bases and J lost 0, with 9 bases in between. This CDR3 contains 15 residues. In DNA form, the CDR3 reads TGTGCCAGCAGCTACGGGGGCCCGAACACCGGGGAGCTGTTTTTT. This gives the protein CASSYGGPNTGELFF. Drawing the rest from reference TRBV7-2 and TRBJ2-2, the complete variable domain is GAGVSQSPSNKVTEKGKDVELRCDPISGHTALYWYRQSLGQGLEFLIYFQGNSAPDKSGLPSDRFSAERTGGSVSTLTIQRTQQEDSAVYLCASSYGGPNTGELFFGEGSRLTVL.

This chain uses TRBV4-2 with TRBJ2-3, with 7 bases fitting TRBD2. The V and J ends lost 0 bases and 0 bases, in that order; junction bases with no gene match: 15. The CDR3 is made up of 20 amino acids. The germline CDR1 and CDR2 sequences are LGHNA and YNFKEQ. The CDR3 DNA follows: TGTGCCAGCAGCCAAGATCCTGTTCGGGGGGAGTTTTCTAGCACAGATACGCAGTATTTT. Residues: CASSQDPVRGEFSSTDTQYF.

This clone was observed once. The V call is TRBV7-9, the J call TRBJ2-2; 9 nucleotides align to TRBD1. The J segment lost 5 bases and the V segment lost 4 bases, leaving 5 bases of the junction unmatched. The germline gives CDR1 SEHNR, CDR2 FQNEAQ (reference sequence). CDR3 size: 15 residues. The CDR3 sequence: CASSSRQGVTGELFF. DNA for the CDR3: TGTGCCAGCAGCTCCAGACAGGGGGTAACCGGGGAGCTGTTTTTT.